These 21 T cell receptor beta chains originate from one sample sequenced in a study of blood T cell repertoires in COVID-19. Assay used: immunoSEQ multiplex PCR; TCRdb lists only in-frame clones, some missing. The sample yields around 450,000 clones, 85% to 90% seen once. Sample: peripheral blood. The receptors originated from a woman under 40 with acute or convalescent COVID-19.

CDR3 residues: CATSRVPGQGATNEKLFF. The CDR3 bases are TGTGCCACCAGCAGAGTGCCGGGACAGGGAGCAACTAATGAAAAACTGTTTTTT. The V call is TRBV15, the J call TRBJ1-4; 9 bases are a match to TRBD1. The V gene end was trimmed by 1 base and the J gene end by 0 bases; junction bases not matched to a gene: 6. Germline assignment: CDR1 LNHNV and CDR2 YYDKDF (reference sequence). CDR3 length: 18 amino acids.

V usage is TRBV7-9 and J usage is TRBJ2-5; 7 bases match TRBD1. There are 15 residues in the CDR3. Looked up from germline, CDR1 is SEHNR and CDR2 is FQNEAQ (reference sequence). Unmatched junction bases numbered 6, after V lost 0 bases and J lost 5 bases. CDR3 bases: TGTGCCAGCAGCTTAGCGACAGGGATATTCGAGACCCAGTACTTC. Protein: CASSLATGIFETQYF.

V gene TRBV29-1 combines with J gene TRBJ2-6; no firm D call. CDR1 and CDR2 from the germline V gene are SQVTM and ANQGSEA. With 4 bases removed from V and 0 bases from J, the gap between germline ends came to 13 bases. This CDR3 spans 16 amino acids. CDR3 loop: CSVAISRRSGANVLTF. CDR3 sequence (DNA): TGCAGCGTTGCGATCTCCAGGCGCTCTGGGGCCAACGTCCTGACTTTC.

The rearrangement uses TRBV5-1 and TRBJ2-1; TRBD2 aligns across 8 bases. V lost 4 bases and J lost 8; bases outside the gene matches: 8. This CDR3 has 14 amino acids. From germline, CDR1 is SGHRS and CDR2 YFSETQ. CDR3 coding DNA: TGCGCCAGCAGCACAAATGCACTAGCGGATGAGCAGTTCTTC. As protein: CASSTNALADEQFF.

This chain links TRBV19 with TRBJ2-3; 7 bases agree with TRBD1. CDR1 and CDR2 from the germline V gene are LNHDA and SQIVND (reference sequence). This CDR3 contains 15 residues. V dropped 5 bases and J dropped 3; count of bases not matched to a gene: 8. The CDR3 region is CASSFMGQTTDTQYF. The CDR3 region has the DNA TGTGCCAGTAGTTTCATGGGACAGACTACAGATACGCAGTATTTT. The variable domain in full, completed from reference TRBV19 and TRBJ2-3, reads DGGITQSPKYLFRKEGQNVTLSCEQNLNHDAMYWYRQDPGQGLRLIYYSQIVNDFQKGDIAEGYSVSREKKESFPLTVTSAQKNPTAFYLCASSFMGQTTDTQYFGPGTRLTVL.

The V call is TRBV19, the J call TRBJ1-6; 8 bases fit TRBD1. The ends lost 5 bases at V and 2 bases at J; junction bases unmatched: 8. CDR1 is LNHDA, CDR2 SQIVND, per germline (reference sequence). The CDR3 covers 17 residues. The CDR3 loop is CASSLRTGRTYNSPLHF. For the CDR3, the DNA is TGTGCCAGTAGTCTCCGGACAGGGAGGACCTATAATTCACCCCTCCACTTT. The full variable domain, its missing parts supplied by reference TRBV19 and TRBJ1-6, is DGGITQSPKYLFRKEGQNVTLSCEQNLNHDAMYWYRQDPGQGLRLIYYSQIVNDFQKGDIAEGYSVSREKKESFPLTVTSAQKNPTAFYLCASSLRTGRTYNSPLHFGNGTRLTVT.

The V call is TRBV18, the J call TRBJ1-4, with 7 bases aligning to TRBD1. With 4 bases clipped from V and 8 bases from J, the junction kept 4 bases outside the gene matches. The CDR3 spans 13 residues. CDR1 is KGHSH, CDR2 LQKENI, per germline. Here the CDR3 reads CASSQGAGEKLFF. CDR3 in DNA: TGTGCCAGCTCACAGGGGGCAGGAGAAAAACTGTTTTTT.

V gene TRBV12-3 or TRBV12-4 combines with J gene TRBJ1-2; 7 positions agree with TRBD1. The CDR3 consists of 13 residues. V dropped 3 bases and J dropped 8; count of bases not matched to a gene: 6. The CDR3 loop reads CASSFRGFRGYTF. DNA of the CDR3: TGTGCCAGCAGTTTCAGGGGGTTTCGAGGCTACACCTTC.

This clone was seen a handful of times. The CDR3 nucleotides read TGTGCCAGCAGCCCTCAGGGTAGCGGGGGGATCGGTACGCAGTATTTT. It codes for CASSPQGSGGIGTQYF. This chain links TRBV7-6 with TRBJ2-3; the match to TRBD2 covers 10 bases. This CDR3 has 16 amino acids. The germline CDR1 and CDR2 sequences are SGHVS and FNYEAQ. J lost 8 bases, V lost 5 bases, and 13 bases had no gene match.

A single count supports this clone. The rearrangement joins TRBV5-1 to TRBJ2-7; D may be TRBD2 (6 bases). This CDR3 spans 15 amino acids. Germline V CDR1 and CDR2: SGHRS, YFSETQ. The V and J ends lost 5 bases and 2 bases respectively, with 17 bases between them. The CDR3 region is CASSPREVVTYEQYF. CDR3 nucleotide sequence: TGCGCCAGCAGTCCGAGGGAGGTGGTCACCTACGAGCAGTACTTC. Combining the CDR3 with reference TRBV5-1 and TRBJ2-7 gives the whole variable domain KAGVTQTPRYLIKTRGQQVTLSCSPISGHRSVSWYQQTPGQGLQFLFEYFSETQRNKGNFPGRFSGRQFSNSRSEMNVSTLELGDSALYLCASSPREVVTYEQYFGPGTRLTVT.

The J gene is TRBJ2-1, the V gene TRBV6-6; tentative D call: TRBD1 (6 bases). V lost 1 base and J lost 4, with 8 bases in between. This CDR3 has 14 amino acids. Germline CDR1 and CDR2: MNHNY and SVGAGI (reference sequence). The CDR3 DNA follows: TGTGCCAGCAGTTACTTAACAGGGTACAATGAGCAGTTCTTC. It translates to CASSYLTGYNEQFF.

The table lists this clone with a count of one. The V call is TRBV27, the J call TRBJ2-1, with 7 bases fitting TRBD1. From germline, CDR1 is MNHEY and CDR2 SMNVEV (reference sequence). Trimming at V came to 5 bases and at J to 4 bases, leaving 5 bases not matched to a gene. This CDR3 has 14 amino acids. The CDR3 coding sequence is TGTGCCAGCAGTCAAGGGACAGTATACAATGAGCAGTTCTTC. This codes for CASSQGTVYNEQFF.

About this clone itself: At the DNA level, this CDR3 is encoded by other sequences in the same sample as well. The chain recombines TRBV15 with TRBJ1-4; possibly TRBD1 for D (6 bases). Trimming took off 1 base at V and 5 bases at J, with 11 bases between the two ends. Germline V gene sequence: CDR1 LNHNV, CDR2 YYDKDF (reference sequence). CDR3 length: 15 residues. CDR3 nucleotides: TGTGCCACCAGCAGAGGATTTACAGGGAATGAAAAACTGTTTTTT. Protein: CATSRGFTGNEKLFF.

The chain's CDR3 is CASNRAGYQETQYF. The CDR3 DNA follows: TGTGCCAGCAATAGGGCAGGGTACCAAGAGACCCAGTACTTC. The genes are TRBV6-5 and TRBJ2-5; D is perhaps TRBD1 (5 bases). Germline assignment: CDR1 MNHEY and CDR2 SVGAGI. The CDR3 loop spans 14 amino acids. V was clipped by 7 bases and J by 0 bases, with 12 bases between them.

CDR3 bases: TGTGCCATCAGTGAACTAGGCAGGCAAGATGAAAAACTGTTTTTT. This sequence encodes CAISELGRQDEKLFF. This rearrangement joins TRBV10-3 to TRBJ1-4; D is ambiguous. V gave up 3 bases and J gave up 6 bases, with 14 bases separating them. The CDR3 spans 15 residues. CDR1 is ENHRY and CDR2 is SYGVKD in the germline V gene.

The J gene is TRBJ1-2, the V gene TRBV15; D uncertain. Germline CDR1 is LNHNV and CDR2 is YYDKDF (reference sequence). V lost 2 bases and J lost 2, with 3 bases in between. The CDR3 covers 12 residues. CDR3 residues: CATSRPNYGYTF. The CDR3 DNA reads as TGTGCCACCAGCAGACCAAACTATGGCTACACCTTC.

The chain combines TRBV29-1 with TRBJ2-4; a possible D gene is TRBD1 (6 bases). V dropped 0 bases and J dropped 3 bases, with 21 bases sitting between them. Germline V gene lookup returns CDR1 SQVTM and CDR2 ANQGSEA. The CDR3 sequence is 18 residues long. In DNA, the CDR3 is TGCAGCGTTGAAGAAACCTTATCAGGGGCCCGTGGCAAAAACATTCAGTACTTC. Translation: CSVEETLSGARGKNIQYF.

The genes are TRBV27 and TRBJ2-3; TRBD2 matches at 9 bases. Trimming cost V 3 bases and J 3 bases; bases outside gene matches: 4. The CDR3 has 15 residues. Germline loops: CDR1 MNHEY, CDR2 SMNVEV (reference sequence). The CDR3 sequence is CASSLRGGLTDTQYF. The CDR3 nucleotides read TGTGCCAGCAGTTTGCGGGGGGGGCTGACAGATACGCAGTATTTT.

The CDR3 nucleotides are TGTGCCAGTACCCTGGACAGGGGGCACAATCAGCCCCAGCATTTT. It codes for CASTLDRGHNQPQHF. This chain connects TRBV19 to TRBJ1-5; 11 bases are a match to TRBD1. Germline CDR1 is LNHDA and CDR2 is SQIVND (reference sequence). The length of the CDR3 is 15 residues. V was pared by 7 bases and J by 3 bases, with 5 bases of the junction left unmatched.

The V call is TRBV12-5, the J call TRBJ2-5; 9 nucleotides align to TRBD2. The CDR3 length is 15 residues. V shed 0 bases and J 5 bases; nucleotides not matched to a gene: 4. Germline V gene data show CDR1 as LGHNT and CDR2 as FRNRAP. The CDR3 DNA is TGTGCTAGTGGTTTGGTACTGGCGGGGGGGGAGACCCAGTACTTC. It codes for CASGLVLAGGETQYF.

The chain links TRBV15 to TRBJ1-4; D is possibly TRBD1 (5 bases). The germline V gene encodes CDR1 LNHNV and CDR2 YYDKDF (reference sequence). There are 15 residues in the CDR3. V was pared by 1 base and J by 5 bases, with 11 bases between. For the CDR3, the DNA is TGTGCCACCAGCAGAGGTGGGGGGTCAAATGAAAAACTGTTTTTT. It yields the protein CATSRGGGSNEKLFF.